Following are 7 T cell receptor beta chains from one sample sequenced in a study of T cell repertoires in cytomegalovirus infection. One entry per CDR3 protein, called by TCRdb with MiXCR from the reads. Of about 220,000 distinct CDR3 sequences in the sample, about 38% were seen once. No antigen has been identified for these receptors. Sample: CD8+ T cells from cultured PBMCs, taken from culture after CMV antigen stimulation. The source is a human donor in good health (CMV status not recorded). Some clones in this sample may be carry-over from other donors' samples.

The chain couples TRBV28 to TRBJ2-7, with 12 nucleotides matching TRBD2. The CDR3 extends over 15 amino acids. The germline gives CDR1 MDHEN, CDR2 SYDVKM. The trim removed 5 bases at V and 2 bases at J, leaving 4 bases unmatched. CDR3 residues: CASSLLAGGPYEQYF. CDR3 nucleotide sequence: TGTGCCAGCAGTCTTCTAGCGGGAGGGCCCTACGAGCAGTACTTC.

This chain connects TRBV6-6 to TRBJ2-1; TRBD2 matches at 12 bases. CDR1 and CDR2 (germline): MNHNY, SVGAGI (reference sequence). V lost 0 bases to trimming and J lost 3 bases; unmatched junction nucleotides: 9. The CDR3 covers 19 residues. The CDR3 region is CASSYSISSGRAYYNEQFF. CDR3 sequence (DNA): TGTGCCAGCAGTTACTCGATCTCTAGCGGGAGGGCATACTACAATGAGCAGTTCTTC.

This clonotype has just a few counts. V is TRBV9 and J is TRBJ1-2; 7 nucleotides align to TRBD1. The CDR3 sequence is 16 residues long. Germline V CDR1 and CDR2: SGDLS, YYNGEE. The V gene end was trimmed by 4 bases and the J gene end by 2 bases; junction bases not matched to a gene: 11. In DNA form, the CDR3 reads TGTGCCAGCAGCATATCACGACAGGGTTGGAACTATGGCTACACCTTC. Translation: CASSISRQGWNYGYTF.

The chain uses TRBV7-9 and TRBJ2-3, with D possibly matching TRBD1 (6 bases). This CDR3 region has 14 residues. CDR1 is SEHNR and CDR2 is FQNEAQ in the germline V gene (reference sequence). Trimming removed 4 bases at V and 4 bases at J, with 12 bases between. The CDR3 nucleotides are TGTGCCAGCAGCTCCCCGGACAGCTCAGATACGCAGTATTTT. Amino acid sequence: CASSSPDSSDTQYF.

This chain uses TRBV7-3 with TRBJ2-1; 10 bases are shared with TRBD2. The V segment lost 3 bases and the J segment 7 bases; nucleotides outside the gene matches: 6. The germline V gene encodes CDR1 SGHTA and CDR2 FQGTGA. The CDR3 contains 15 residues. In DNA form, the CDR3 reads TGTGCCAGCAGCTTCACAGCGGGGGGGTTTAATGAGCAGTTCTTC. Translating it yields CASSFTAGGFNEQFF.

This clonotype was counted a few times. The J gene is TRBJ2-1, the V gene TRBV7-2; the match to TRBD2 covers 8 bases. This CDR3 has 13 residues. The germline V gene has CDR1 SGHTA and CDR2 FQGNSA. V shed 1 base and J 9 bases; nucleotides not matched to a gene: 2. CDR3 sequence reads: CASSLGLALEQFF. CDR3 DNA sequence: TGTGCCAGCAGCTTAGGACTAGCGCTTGAGCAGTTCTTC.

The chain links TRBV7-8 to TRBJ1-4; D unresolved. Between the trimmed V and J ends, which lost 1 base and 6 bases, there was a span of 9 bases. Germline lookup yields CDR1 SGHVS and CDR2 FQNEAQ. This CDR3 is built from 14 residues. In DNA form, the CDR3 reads TGTGCCAGCAGCTTAGATGGGCCCCATGAAAAACTGTTTTTT. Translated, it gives CASSLDGPHEKLFF.